This T cell receptor (beta chain) was retrieved from a study of cytomegalovirus exposure and HLA in healthy donors. Study-level information: A previous analysis identified about 110 million unique TCR beta sequences derived from 180 million or so T cells. Findings of the study overall: The later analysis indicated that the majority of CMV-associated TCR beta chains appeared HLA-restricted. It was likely that a cluster of highly shared sequence variants was a sequencing artifact.

PCR used 60 Vbeta primers and 13 Jbeta primers. The table came from immunoSEQ multiplex PCR; TCRdb's copy has only in-frame clones and leaves some out. The table shows 90,000 or so clones, with 70% to 85% occurring only once. Comments on this clone: Its antigen is as yet unknown.

The V and J ends lost 5 bases and 3 bases, in that order; junction bases with no gene match: 9. Germline assignment: CDR1 MNHEY and CDR2 SMNVEV (reference sequence). The CDR3 extends over 16 amino acids. The sequenced material came from PBMCs. The clonotype was recovered from a man in his fifties in good health and CMV-seronegative. V and J are TRBV27 and TRBJ2-7; 11 nucleotides align to TRBD2. The CDR3 loop reads CASSQLGTSGFYEQYF. DNA of the CDR3: TGTGCCAGCAGTCAGCTCGGGACTAGCGGATTCTACGAGCAGTACTTC.